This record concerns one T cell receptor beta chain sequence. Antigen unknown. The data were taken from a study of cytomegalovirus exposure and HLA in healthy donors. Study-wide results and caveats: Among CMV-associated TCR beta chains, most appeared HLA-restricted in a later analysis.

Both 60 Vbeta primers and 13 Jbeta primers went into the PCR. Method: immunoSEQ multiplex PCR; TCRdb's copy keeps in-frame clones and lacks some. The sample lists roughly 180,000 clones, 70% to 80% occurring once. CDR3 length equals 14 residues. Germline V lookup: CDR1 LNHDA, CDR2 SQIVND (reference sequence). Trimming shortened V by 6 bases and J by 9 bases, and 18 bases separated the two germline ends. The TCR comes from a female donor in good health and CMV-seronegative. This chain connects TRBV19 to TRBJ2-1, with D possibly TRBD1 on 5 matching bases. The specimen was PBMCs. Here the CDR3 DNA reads TGTGCCAGTAGGCCAGGGATTCGGCATGGTGAGCAGTTCTTC. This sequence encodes CASRPGIRHGEQFF.